Below, 12 T cell receptor beta chains from the same sample are listed, as sequenced in a study of blood T cell repertoires in COVID-19. Here immunoSEQ multiplex PCR was the method, and the copy in TCRdb shows in-frame clones only, minus some. The table records approximately 200,000 clones, over 75% of them present only once. The specimen sequenced was PBMCs or T cells enriched from blood (not recorded which). These receptors originate from a man aged 40-50 years who had recovered from COVID-19.

The CDR3 DNA reads TGCGCCAGCAACCGAGAAGCCGGCTATGGCTACACCTTC. Translated, it gives CASNREAGYGYTF. This sequence joins TRBV5-1 and TRBJ1-2; D gene unclear. The CDR3 length is 13 residues. The V end was cut by 6 bases, the J end by 4 bases, with 13 bases between. The germline gives CDR1 SGHRS, CDR2 YFSETQ.

The V call is TRBV10-1, the J call TRBJ2-1, with 11 nucleotides matching TRBD2. The germline CDR1 and CDR2 sequences are WNHNN and SYGVQD (reference sequence). J was trimmed by 3 bases and V by 7 bases; bases with no gene match: 5. CDR3 length equals 15 residues. DNA of the CDR3: TGCGCCAGCAACGCCGGGACTAGCGGCTACAATGAGCAGTTCTTC. This codes for CASNAGTSGYNEQFF.

The V and J genes are TRBV7-2 and TRBJ1-2, with 9 bases lining up with TRBD1. The CDR3 is 14 residues long. V gave up 1 base and J gave up 7 bases; unmatched junction bases: 4. Germline CDR1 and CDR2: SGHTA and FQGNSA. CDR3 nucleotide sequence: TGTGCCAGCAGCTTAGTACAGGGGGCAAGTGGCTACACCTTC. Residues: CASSLVQGASGYTF. Combining the CDR3 with reference TRBV7-2 and TRBJ1-2 gives the whole variable domain GAGVSQSPSNKVTEKGKDVELRCDPISGHTALYWYRQSLGQGLEFLIYFQGNSAPDKSGLPSDRFSAERTGGSVSTLTIQRTQQEDSAVYLCASSLVQGASGYTFGSGTRLTVV.

This clone was found once. This chain links TRBV29-1 with TRBJ2-5; perhaps TRBD2 as D (6 bases). Germline V gives CDR1 SQVTM, CDR2 ANQGSEA. Between the trimmed V and J ends, which lost 6 bases and 5 bases, there was a span of 10 bases. CDR3 length: 11 residues. The CDR3 bases are TGCAGCGTGGCGGCGGGGGAGACCCAGTACTTC. It yields the protein CSVAAGETQYF.

The genes are TRBV11-2 and TRBJ2-2; TRBD2 matches at 9 bases. From germline, CDR1 is SGHAT and CDR2 FQNNGV. The V and J ends lost 1 base and 5 bases, in that order; junction bases with no gene match: 8. The CDR3 runs to 17 residues. CDR3: CASSLVGLAGLTGELFF. The CDR3 DNA reads as TGTGCCAGCAGCTTAGTTGGTCTAGCGGGGTTAACCGGGGAGCTGTTTTTT.

The chain is built from TRBV9 and TRBJ1-2; D ambiguous. V was cut by 1 base and J by 7 bases, with 14 bases left in between. CDR3 length: 14 residues. CDR1 SGDLS and CDR2 YYNGEE come from the germline V gene. CDR3 in amino acids: CASSVSEAGGGYTF. The CDR3 DNA reads as TGTGCCAGCAGCGTATCGGAGGCGGGCGGTGGCTACACCTTC.

This clone was observed once. V and J are TRBV6-5 and TRBJ1-3; possible D gene TRBD1, 5 bases. The germline V gene encodes CDR1 MNHEY and CDR2 SVGAGI. The CDR3 length is 13 residues. V was shortened by 6 bases and J by 2 bases, with 8 bases between the two germline ends. The CDR3 protein is CASRVGAGNTIYF. The CDR3 bases are TGTGCCAGCAGGGTAGGGGCTGGAAACACCATATATTTT.

The rearrangement joins TRBV5-1 to TRBJ1-2; D gene ambiguous. Trimming removed 0 bases from V and 8 bases from J, with 11 bases in between. The CDR3 has 13 residues. Germline values: CDR1 SGHRS, CDR2 YFSETQ. The CDR3 sequence is CASSLAGVPGYTF. CDR3 nucleotides: TGCGCCAGCAGCTTGGCCGGTGTTCCAGGCTACACCTTC.

The gene calls are TRBV29-1 and TRBJ2-1; a weak D match, TRBD2 (7 bases). The length of the CDR3 is 12 residues. The V end lost 4 bases, the J end lost 9 bases, and 13 bases lay between the germline ends. Germline CDR1 reads SQVTM; CDR2 reads ANQGSEA. The CDR3 loop reads CSVALGGGEQFF. CDR3 nucleotide sequence: TGCAGCGTTGCCCTAGGGGGGGGTGAGCAGTTCTTC.

This chain links TRBV5-1 with TRBJ2-1; maybe TRBD1 (6 bases). The CDR3 is 15 residues long. Per germline, CDR1 SGHRS and CDR2 YFSETQ. Trimming took off 4 bases at V and 6 bases at J, with 17 bases between the two ends. The CDR3 nucleotides read TGCGCCAGCAGCCTCGTTGGGGGCAAGCCCAATGAGCAGTTCTTC. Its protein product is CASSLVGGKPNEQFF.

This sequence joins TRBV11-2 and TRBJ1-1; 8 bases are shared with TRBD1. From germline, CDR1 is SGHAT and CDR2 FQNNGV. The V gene end was trimmed by 1 base and the J gene end by 7 bases; junction bases not matched to a gene: 2. CDR3 length: 13 residues. The DNA for the CDR3 is TGTGCCAGCAGCTTAGCTACAGGGGGTGAAGCTTTCTTT. Its protein product is CASSLATGGEAFF.

This rearrangement joins TRBV7-9 to TRBJ2-2, with 7 bases fitting TRBD1. Germline lookup yields CDR1 SEHNR and CDR2 FQNEAQ (reference sequence). V shed 5 bases and J 4 bases; nucleotides not matched to a gene: 7. CDR3 length: 15 residues. The DNA of the CDR3 is TGTGCCAGCAGCATCGGACAGGTAGTCACCGGGGAGCTGTTTTTT. Translating gives CASSIGQVVTGELFF.